This TCR beta chain emerged from a study of T cell responses to AZD1222 COVID-19 vaccine. Notes on the study in general: The sample set comprised mostly white British donors with more females, and clonal diversity was possibly underestimated. Baseline serology detected seropositivity in only 5 to 7 AZD1222 recipients.

The CDR3 sequence is 12 residues long. Germline CDR1 and CDR2: SGHAT and FQNNGV. Trimming left V 5 bases short and J 7 bases short, with 11 bases between. Points on this clone: Its antigen is still unknown.

Data came from immunoSEQ multiplex PCR; TCRdb stores just in-frame clones and leaves some out. The sample holds some 70,000 clones, around 80% seen once. The gene calls are TRBV11-2 and TRBJ2-5; D unresolved. The sequence was obtained from an adult who received the AZD1222 COVID-19 vaccine. The specimen comprised peripheral blood, sampled 28 days after the second AZD1222 dose. The CDR3 is CASSLVRGTQYF. DNA for the CDR3: TGTGCCAGCAGCCTGGTCCGCGGGACCCAGTACTTC.